This TCR beta chain derives from a study of PD-1 blockade in classical Hodgkin lymphoma. CDR3 length equals 18 residues. Trimming at V came to 4 bases and at J to 1 base, leaving 11 bases not matched to a gene. The germline V gene has CDR1 SNHLY and CDR2 FYNNEI. Findings and caveats of the study: Relapsed/refractory patients reportedly had the lowest baseline TCR diversity, below newly diagnosed patients, who were below healthy donors. Complete responders possessed baseline diversity comparable to newly diagnosed patients.

With regard to this clone: The antigen is undetermined.

The time point: cycle 4 day 1 (C4D1), after more than five weeks of nivolumab. Brentuximab vedotin exposure varied, and every patient relapsed after autologous stem cell transplantation. Sequenced by immunoSEQ multiplex PCR; TCRdb stores in-frame clones only, minus some. The sample contains 20,000 to 30,000 clones, around 87% of which appear only once. The chain uses TRBV2 and TRBJ1-1; 11 bases match TRBD1. This sample comprised peripheral blood mononuclear cells (PBMCs), obtained before the fourth cycle of nivolumab. The receptor was derived from a human donor with classical Hodgkin lymphoma. CDR3 sequence (DNA): TGTGCCAGCAGTGTTAACGGGGGACAGGGGGGAGGGAACACTGAAGCTTTCTTT. Amino acids: CASSVNGGQGGGNTEAFF.